The clone carrying this T cell receptor (beta chain) was counted only a few times. The data were taken from a study of blood T cell repertoires in COVID-19. Produced via immunoSEQ multiplex PCR; TCRdb's table is partial and in-frame only. The sample lists about 130,000 clones; around 77% were seen once. V was trimmed by 3 bases and J by 0 bases, leaving 15 bases between them. This CDR3 spans 17 amino acids. From germline, CDR1 is SNHLY and CDR2 FYNNEI. The chain uses TRBV2 and TRBJ2-1; D possibly corresponds to TRBD2 (5 bases). The specimen sequenced was peripheral blood. The sequence derives from a human donor in a cohort sampled during active COVID-19. The CDR3 reads CASSEAEASLSYNEQFF. CDR3 in DNA: TGTGCCAGCAGTGAGGCCGAAGCTAGCCTCTCCTACAATGAGCAGTTCTTC.